This T cell receptor (beta chain) was sequenced for a study of cytomegalovirus exposure and HLA in healthy donors. Study observations and caveats: Associated with cytomegalovirus, according to the listing, were around 160 TCR beta chains. Sequencing had likely introduced a cluster of highly shared sequence variants as an artifact.

About this clone itself: Its cognate antigen is unknown.

The V gene lost 2 bases and the J gene lost 1 base, with 11 bases spanning the gap. The CDR3 extends over 15 amino acids. Germline CDR1 reads LGHNA; CDR2 reads YSLEER. In the PCR, 60 Vbeta and 13 Jbeta primers were used. Generated by immunoSEQ multiplex PCR, the TCRdb table keeps only in-frame clones and is missing some. The sample holds approximately 130,000 clones, 60% to 80% seen once. The sample taken for sequencing was PBMCs. V and J are TRBV4-3 and TRBJ2-5, with D tentatively TRBD1 (6 bases). The TCR originated in a male donor in good health and CMV-seronegative. This CDR3 is CASSQLGRGQETQYF. CDR3 DNA sequence: TGCGCCAGCAGCCAATTGGGCAGGGGCCAAGAGACCCAGTACTTC.